These 4 T cell receptor beta chains share one sample of origin, sequenced in a study of T cell repertoires in cytomegalovirus infection. MiXCR, applied by TCRdb to the reads, yields one record per CDR3 protein. Among approximately 320,000 distinct CDR3 sequences, more than 8% were seen once, and the ten largest hold about 4.5%. Sequencing input: PBMCs. The receptors derive from a human donor in good health (CMV status not recorded). Some clones in this sample may be carry-over from other donors' samples.

This clonotype was detected a few times. The chain carries TRBV6-1 and TRBJ2-4; D possibly corresponds to TRBD1 (6 bases). CDR1 and CDR2 from the germline V gene are MNHNS and SASEGT. The CDR3 totals 14 residues. The ends were cut back, 6 bases at V and 7 bases at J, with 16 bases in the middle. The CDR3 reads CASSPWDTGNIQYF. The CDR3 DNA follows: TGTGCCAGCAGCCCATGGGACACAGGGAACATTCAGTACTTC.

The CDR3 bases are TGCAGTGCTAGACACATCAGCTCCTACGAGCAGTACTTC. Protein product: CSARHISSYEQYF. The V gene is TRBV20-1, the J gene TRBJ2-7; no clear D. The CDR3 runs to 13 residues. Germline lookup yields CDR1 DFQATT and CDR2 SNEGSKA (reference sequence). V gave up 2 bases and J gave up 0 bases, with 8 bases separating them.

The chain carries TRBV19 and TRBJ1-1; 7 bases fit TRBD1. This CDR3 region has 16 residues. The V gene end was trimmed by 2 bases and the J gene end by 4 bases; junction bases not matched to a gene: 10. Germline-derived CDR1 and CDR2 are LNHDA and SQIVND (reference sequence). This CDR3 is CASSIRATGAFTEAFF. The CDR3 DNA follows: TGTGCCAGTAGTATAAGGGCCACAGGGGCCTTCACTGAAGCTTTCTTT.

The rearrangement links TRBV7-2 to TRBJ1-6; 7 bases match TRBD1. Losses at the gene ends were 0 bases for V and 4 bases for J; bases not matched to a gene: 12. CDR1 is SGHTA and CDR2 is FQGNSA in the germline V gene. This CDR3 has 19 amino acids. As DNA, the CDR3 is TGTGCCAGCAGCTTAGCGCGGACAGGCCGGGCCTCTTATAATTCACCCCTCCACTTT. The encoded protein is CASSLARTGRASYNSPLHF.